This paragraph reports one TCR beta chain. The data derive from a study of shared clonotypes between healthy human individuals. Study in general: Those who served as donors were two women and three men between the ages of 18 and 49.

CDR1 and CDR2 (germline): SGHVS, FNYEAQ. V dropped 5 bases and J dropped 9 bases, with 20 bases sitting between them. This CDR3 is built from 15 residues. The table came from immunoSEQ multiplex PCR; TCRdb's copy has only in-frame clones and leaves some out. The repertoire holds some 2.3 million clones, with 85% to 95% as singletons. The sequenced sample consisted of naive CD4+ T cells from PBMCs. Documented subset: CD45RA+ positively selected. The chain links TRBV7-6 to TRBJ2-1, with a tentative D call TRBD2 (6 bases). The origin of this receptor is a man aged 18 to 35 in good health. Some clones in this sample may be carry-over from other donors' samples. The CDR3 nucleotides are TGTGCCAGCAGCCCCAGGAGTAGGCAGGAGGGTGAGCAGTTCTTC. Amino acids: CASSPRSRQEGEQFF.